Given below is one T cell receptor beta chain in context. This sample was taken from a study of blood T cell repertoires in COVID-19. Across the study: T cells, B-cell-depleted T cells, or PBMCs supplied cDNA or gDNA.

With 4 bases clipped from V and 2 bases from J, the junction kept 2 bases outside the gene matches. CDR1 and CDR2 (germline): KGHSY, FQNENV. This CDR3 has 15 amino acids. This table comes from immunoSEQ multiplex PCR, and its TCRdb copy is limited to in-frame clones, with some not included. The sample carries approximately 240,000 clones, about 88% recorded once. This chain joins TRBV16 and TRBJ2-1; TRBD2 matches 10 bases. Sequencing was done on a sample of peripheral blood. The clonotype comes from a woman in her thirties or forties who had recovered from COVID-19. The CDR3 is CASSPGTSAYNEQFF. The CDR3 DNA sequence: TGTGCCAGCAGCCCCGGGACTAGCGCCTACAATGAGCAGTTCTTC.